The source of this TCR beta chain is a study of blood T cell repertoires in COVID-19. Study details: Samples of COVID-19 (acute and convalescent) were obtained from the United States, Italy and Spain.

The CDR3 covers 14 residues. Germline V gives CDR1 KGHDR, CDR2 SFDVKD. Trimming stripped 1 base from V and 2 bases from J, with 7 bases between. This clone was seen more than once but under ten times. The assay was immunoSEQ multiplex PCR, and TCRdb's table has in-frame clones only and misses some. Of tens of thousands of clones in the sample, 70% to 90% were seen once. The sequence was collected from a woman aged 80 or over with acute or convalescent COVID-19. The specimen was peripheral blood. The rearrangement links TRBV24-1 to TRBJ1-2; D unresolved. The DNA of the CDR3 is TGTGCCACCAGTGATTTCCCGTTAAACTATGGCTACACCTTC. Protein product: CATSDFPLNYGYTF.